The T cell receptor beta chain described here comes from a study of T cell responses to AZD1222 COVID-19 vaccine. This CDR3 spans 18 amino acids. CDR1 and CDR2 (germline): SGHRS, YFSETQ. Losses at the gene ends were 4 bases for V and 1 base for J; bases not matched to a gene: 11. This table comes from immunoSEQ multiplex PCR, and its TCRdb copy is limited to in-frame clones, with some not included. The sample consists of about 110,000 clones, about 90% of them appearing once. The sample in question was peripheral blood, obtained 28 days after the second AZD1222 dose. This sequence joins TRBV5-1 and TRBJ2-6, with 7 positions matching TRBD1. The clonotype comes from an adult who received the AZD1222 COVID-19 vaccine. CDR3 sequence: CASSPLQGFRSGANVLTF. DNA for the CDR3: TGCGCCAGCAGCCCCCTACAGGGGTTCCGTTCTGGGGCCAACGTCCTGACTTTC.